These 29 T cell receptor beta chains were all obtained from the same sample, sequenced in a study of Graves' ophthalmopathy and Graves' hyperthyroidism. From RNA, the CDR3 regions of TCR beta chains were amplified and sequenced. Second-round multiplex PCR came after a first-round RT-PCR that employed HTBI primers. Using its own MiXCR run on the multiplex PCR reads, TCRdb lists one record per CDR3 protein. The sample has a few hundred thousand distinct CDR3 sequences, roughly 21% seen once. Sequences were obtained from peripheral blood. Receptors originate from a woman in her fifties or sixties with Graves' ophthalmopathy.

At least ten counts were recorded for this clonotype. This chain links TRBV28 with TRBJ2-2; D ambiguous. V lost 5 bases and J 0 bases, leaving 7 bases between the germline ends. Per germline, CDR1 MDHEN and CDR2 SYDVKM. The CDR3 has 14 amino acids. The CDR3 here is CASSKVPNTGELFF. DNA of the CDR3: TGTGCCAGCAGTAAGGTGCCGAACACCGGGGAGCTGTTTTTT.

This rearrangement joins TRBV10-3 to TRBJ2-2, with 7 bases that match TRBD2. The length of the CDR3 is 15 residues. Germline V lookup: CDR1 ENHRY, CDR2 SYGVKD. The J segment lost 0 bases and the V segment lost 6 bases, leaving 4 bases of the junction unmatched. The CDR3 DNA is TGTGCCATCAGCGCTACTAGCGCGAACACCGGGGAGCTGTTTTTT. The encoded protein is CAISATSANTGELFF.

This clonotype was picked up many times. The chain couples TRBV12-3 or TRBV12-4 to TRBJ2-2; TRBD2 matches at 11 bases. The CDR3 contains 13 residues. V trimming: 8 bases; J trimming: 5 bases; junction bases outside the gene matches: 1. DNA for the CDR3: TGTGCCAGCGGGACTAGCGGTACCGGGGAGCTGTTTTTT. Translation: CASGTSGTGELFF.

This clonotype has ten or more counts. V and J are TRBV27 and TRBJ2-7; 11 bases match TRBD2. The V gene's germline CDR1 is MNHEY and CDR2 SMNVEV (reference sequence). CDR3 length: 14 amino acids. Losses at the gene ends were 5 bases for V and 4 bases for J; bases not matched to a gene: 4. The CDR3 loop reads CASSQSSGRYEQYF. CDR3 coding DNA: TGTGCCAGCAGTCAATCTAGCGGGAGGTACGAGCAGTACTTC.

The chain combines TRBV5-1 with TRBJ2-4; 8 bases are shared with TRBD1. Germline V gene lookup returns CDR1 SGHRS and CDR2 YFSETQ. This CDR3 is 17 amino acids long. Unmatched junction bases numbered 10, after V lost 2 bases and J lost 3 bases. The CDR3 coding sequence is TGCGCCAGCAGCTTAGAGCCAGGGGGCGCGGGCAAAAACATTCAGTACTTC. Its translation: CASSLEPGGAGKNIQYF. The full variable domain, its missing parts supplied by reference TRBV5-1 and TRBJ2-4, is KAGVTQTPRYLIKTRGQQVTLSCSPISGHRSVSWYQQTPGQGLQFLFEYFSETQRNKGNFPGRFSGRQFSNSRSEMNVSTLELGDSALYLCASSLEPGGAGKNIQYFGAGTRLSVL.

Many counts were recorded for this clonotype. The V and J genes are TRBV13 and TRBJ1-1; D not resolved. The V end was cut by 3 bases, the J end by 4 bases, with 15 bases between. The germline gives CDR1 PRHDT, CDR2 FYEKMQ (reference sequence). This CDR3 has 15 residues. The CDR3 is CASSFAGPSGTEAFF. CDR3 sequence (DNA): TGTGCCAGCAGCTTCGCCGGGCCCTCAGGCACTGAAGCTTTCTTT.

This clonotype was found a few times. This chain connects TRBV28 to TRBJ2-2; D might be TRBD1 (6 bases). Trimming pared 5 bases from V and 1 base from J, leaving 14 bases between. This CDR3 region has 16 residues. From germline, CDR1 is MDHEN and CDR2 SYDVKM. The CDR3 DNA is TGTGCCAGCAGTCATGACAGGATCCTGAACACCGGGGAGCTGTTTTTT. Protein: CASSHDRILNTGELFF.

This clonotype was counted ten times or more. V and J are TRBV19 and TRBJ2-7, with a weak D call TRBD2 (6 bases). Germline CDR1 reads LNHDA; CDR2 reads SQIVND (reference sequence). The CDR3 is made up of 11 amino acids. V was cut by 6 bases and J by 6 bases, with 9 bases left in between. CDR3 in amino acids: CASRGGVEQYF. CDR3 sequence (DNA): TGTGCCAGTAGAGGAGGGGTCGAGCAGTACTTC.

The V call is TRBV29-1, the J call TRBJ1-1; 8 bases map to TRBD1. With 0 bases clipped from V and 10 bases from J, the junction kept 13 bases outside the gene matches. Germline CDR1 reads SQVTM; CDR2 reads ANQGSEA. This CDR3 comprises 15 residues. CDR3: CSVEDLEGTGVSAFF. CDR3 DNA sequence: TGCAGCGTTGAAGATCTTGAGGGGACAGGAGTATCAGCTTTCTTT.

This clonotype has a count of ten or more. In DNA form, the CDR3 reads TGTGCCTGGGATAGGGGAGGCCAAGAGACCCAGTACTTC. Its translation is CAWDRGGQETQYF. This chain connects TRBV30 to TRBJ2-5, with D possibly being TRBD2 (6 bases). V lost 5 bases and J 1 base, leaving 11 bases between the germline ends. In germline, CDR1 is GTSNPN, CDR2 SVGIG (reference sequence). This CDR3 region has 13 residues.

This clonotype was found many times. This chain connects TRBV27 to TRBJ2-5; D is possibly TRBD1 or TRBD2 (5 bases each). The CDR3 covers 14 residues. V lost 8 bases and J lost 3, with 16 bases in between. Germline CDR1 MNHEY, CDR2 SMNVEV (reference sequence). In nucleotides, the CDR3 is TGTGCCAGCGGAGTTTATATGGGGGAAGAGACCCAGTACTTC. It specifies CASGVYMGEETQYF.

The chain combines TRBV18 with TRBJ1-5, with D hard to call. The CDR3 consists of 15 residues. Germline assignment: CDR1 KGHSH and CDR2 LQKENI. Trimming removed 3 bases at V and 0 bases at J, with 9 bases between. The CDR3 sequence: CASSPSRTSNQPQHF. The CDR3 DNA is TGTGCCAGCTCACCCTCAAGGACTAGCAATCAGCCCCAGCATTTT.

The chain employs TRBV19 and TRBJ2-2; D unresolved. The CDR3 is 16 residues long. CDR1 is LNHDA, CDR2 SQIVND, per germline (reference sequence). Trimming cost V 1 base and J 4 bases, with 13 bases left between them. The CDR3 DNA is TGTGCCAGTAGTATAGTCCTGGGAACGGGCACCGGGGAGCTGTTTTTT. Translating gives CASSIVLGTGTGELFF.

In its sample, this clonotype was seen many times. The J gene is TRBJ2-2, the V gene TRBV19; 7 bases match TRBD2. V gave up 3 bases and J gave up 5 bases; unmatched junction bases: 21. CDR3 length: 20 amino acids. From germline, CDR1 is LNHDA and CDR2 SQIVND (reference sequence). This chain's CDR3 is CASSIGLSPSGERGTGELFF. Written as DNA, the CDR3 is TGTGCCAGTAGTATTGGGCTCTCCCCCTCTGGCGAGCGGGGTACCGGGGAGCTGTTTTTT.

This clonotype was recorded at least ten times. The V and J genes are TRBV11-2 and TRBJ1-6, with D tentatively TRBD1 (6 bases). V lost 0 bases and J lost 9, with 6 bases in between. Germline V gene sequence: CDR1 SGHAT, CDR2 FQNNGV. This CDR3 spans 13 amino acids. The CDR3 DNA sequence: TGTGCCAGCAGCTTAGACAGGGGTTCACCCCTCCACTTT. Its translation: CASSLDRGSPLHF.

This sequence joins TRBV5-1 and TRBJ1-2; perhaps TRBD1 as D (5 bases). CDR3 length: 16 residues. Trimming cost V 4 bases and J 5 bases, with 21 bases left between them. In germline, CDR1 is SGHRS, CDR2 YFSETQ. CDR3 protein: CASSPRGRAENYGYTF. The CDR3 DNA sequence: TGCGCCAGCAGCCCGCGCGGCAGGGCCGAAAATTATGGCTACACCTTC.

For this clonotype: This could be a read error, since a much larger clone is one nucleotide away. The chain is built from TRBV20-1 and TRBJ2-7; 11 bases fit TRBD2. Germline CDR1 DFQATT, CDR2 SNEGSKA (reference sequence). The CDR3 spans 14 residues. This CDR3 reads CSARDGTSGIEQCF. In nucleotides, the CDR3 is TGCAGTGCTAGAGACGGGACTAGCGGCATCGAGCAGTGCTTC.

The table lists this clonotype with a few counts. The chain joins TRBV6-5 to TRBJ2-5, with TRBD1 matching over 8 bases. Trimming at V came to 2 bases and at J to 5 bases, leaving 4 bases not matched to a gene. The length of the CDR3 is 14 residues. Germline V gene sequence: CDR1 MNHEY, CDR2 SVGAGI. CDR3 region: CASSYQGAGETQYF. DNA of the CDR3: TGTGCCAGCAGTTACCAGGGGGCGGGGGAGACCCAGTACTTC.

The chain joins TRBV7-8 to TRBJ2-6; D gene ambiguous. Germline CDR1 is SGHVS and CDR2 is FQNEAQ. CDR3 size: 17 residues. V gave up 5 bases and J gave up 0 bases, with 14 bases separating them. CDR3 sequence reads: CASSGVGGSSGANVLTF. CDR3 sequence (DNA): TGTGCCAGCAGCGGAGTTGGCGGCAGCTCTGGGGCCAACGTCCTGACTTTC.

This clonotype was detected many times. The chain joins TRBV3-1 to TRBJ1-1, with TRBD1 as a possible D gene (5 bases). Trimming removed 4 bases at V and 0 bases at J, with 9 bases between. There are 14 residues in the CDR3. The V gene's germline CDR1 is LGHDT and CDR2 YNNKEL (reference sequence). In nucleotides, the CDR3 is TGTGCCAGCAGCCCGTCAGGGATGAACACTGAAGCTTTCTTT. Its translation is CASSPSGMNTEAFF.

In this sample, this clonotype turned up a few times. A clone one base away is much larger, so this may be a read error. The chain links TRBV27 to TRBJ1-1; maybe TRBD1 (6 bases). V was cut by 2 bases and J by 4 bases, with 11 bases left in between. CDR1 and CDR2 (germline): MNHEY, SMNVEV (reference sequence). The CDR3 length is 14 residues. The CDR3: CASSLTGLGTEAFF. The CDR3 DNA reads TGTGCCAGCAGTTTAACAGGGTTGGGCACTGAAGCTTTCTTT.

In its sample, this clonotype was seen many times. V gene TRBV6-5 combines with J gene TRBJ2-7; 9 bases agree with TRBD2. Germline V lookup: CDR1 MNHEY, CDR2 SVGAGI. The CDR3 sequence is 14 residues long. V trimming: 6 bases; J trimming: 6 bases; junction bases outside the gene matches: 9. The DNA for the CDR3 is TGTGCCAGCAGAACACTGGGACTAGCTCTCGAGCAGTACTTC. Translation gives CASRTLGLALEQYF.

This clonotype appeared many times. The CDR3: CATRGTDGYTF. The DNA of the CDR3 is TGTGCCACCCGGGGAACAGATGGCTACACCTTC. V gene TRBV28 combines with J gene TRBJ1-2; D remains unclear. The ends were cut back, 10 bases at V and 6 bases at J, with 12 bases in the middle. The CDR3 spans 11 residues. Germline V gene sequence: CDR1 MDHEN, CDR2 SYDVKM.

This clonotype was counted many times. The rearrangement uses TRBV6-1 and TRBJ1-1, with D uncertain. Germline lookup yields CDR1 MNHNS and CDR2 SASEGT. This CDR3 is built from 15 residues. The V gene lost 3 bases and the J gene lost 1 base, with 12 bases spanning the gap. The CDR3 DNA reads TGTGCCAGCAGTGAGCATCAGAGGAGGAACACTGAAGCTTTCTTT. This translates into CASSEHQRRNTEAFF.

This clonotype appeared many times. CDR3 in DNA: TGTGCCAGCGTTGGGAGTTCCTATAATTCACCCCTCCACTTT. This codes for CASVGSSYNSPLHF. J is TRBJ1-6 and V is TRBV7-2; D is unresolved. The germline V gene has CDR1 SGHTA and CDR2 FQGNSA. This CDR3 has 14 residues. V shed 8 bases and J shed 1 base, with 9 bases lying between them.

Many counts were recorded for this clonotype. The CDR3 region has the DNA TGCAGTGCTAGAGATCACAGGGGGATGATGAACACTGAAGCTTTCTTT. It translates to CSARDHRGMMNTEAFF. The chain is built from TRBV20-1 and TRBJ1-1; 8 bases line up with TRBD1. The CDR3 contains 16 residues. Germline loops: CDR1 DFQATT, CDR2 SNEGSKA (reference sequence). J was trimmed by 0 bases and V by 0 bases; bases with no gene match: 6.

In its sample, this clonotype ranks as medium-sized. The rearrangement joins TRBV6-5 to TRBJ2-2; 10 nucleotides agree with TRBD2. The ends lost 10 bases at V and 3 bases at J; junction bases unmatched: 2. CDR1 and CDR2 (germline): MNHEY, SVGAGI. The CDR3 loop spans 13 amino acids. The CDR3 region has the DNA TGTGCCACCGGGACTAGCGACACCGGGGAGCTGTTTTTT. Translating it yields CATGTSDTGELFF.

This clonotype was picked up many times. This chain uses TRBV6-1 with TRBJ1-1; D is unresolved. The V gene lost 0 bases and the J gene lost 1 base, with 12 bases spanning the gap. There are 16 residues in the CDR3. The germline gives CDR1 MNHNS, CDR2 SASEGT. CDR3 sequence reads: CASSEARFPGNTEAFF. For the CDR3, the DNA is TGTGCCAGCAGTGAAGCGCGTTTTCCTGGGAACACTGAAGCTTTCTTT.

This clonotype appeared many times. CDR3 nucleotides: TGCGCCAGCAGTTACGAATCGGACGGGGGATACGAGCAGTACTTC. It translates to CASSYESDGGYEQYF. The chain employs TRBV5-1 and TRBJ2-7, with D possibly TRBD2 on 6 matching bases. The CDR3 loop spans 15 amino acids. Germline V gene lookup returns CDR1 SGHRS and CDR2 YFSETQ. V lost 5 bases and J 4 bases, leaving 19 bases between the germline ends.